The 13 T cell receptor beta chains listed next were all sequenced from one sample in a study of blood T cells in healthy people across ages. The authors ran a second PCR of about 6 to 11 cycles using a sample-barcoded 5' primer and a J-beta primer mix. TCRdb re-called the 5' RACE reads through MiXCR, storing one row per CDR3 protein. This sample carries 1.5 million or so distinct CDR3 sequences, about 43% of them seen once, and the ten largest clones take roughly 7.9%. Sequenced sample: blood. These receptors originate from a woman in her late teens or twenties in good health.

V is TRBV2 and J is TRBJ2-1; TRBD2 might be the D (6 bases). This CDR3 spans 12 amino acids. Germline CDR1 SNHLY, CDR2 FYNNEI. Trimming removed 6 bases from V and 13 bases from J, with 16 bases in between. The CDR3 DNA follows: TGTGCCAGCAGGGCGACACCGGGACTCCAGTTCTTC. This translates into CASRATPGLQFF.

The chain joins TRBV11-2 to TRBJ2-1; 8 nucleotides match TRBD2. Looked up from germline, CDR1 is SGHAT and CDR2 is FQNNGV. The V gene end was trimmed by 5 bases and the J gene end by 9 bases; junction bases not matched to a gene: 12. This CDR3 spans 15 amino acids. The CDR3 sequence: CASSPGLAQAFEQFF. CDR3 in DNA: TGTGCCAGCAGCCCCGGACTAGCCCAAGCCTTTGAGCAGTTCTTC.

This CDR3 is CASSKDRGNSPLHF. CDR3 sequence (DNA): TGTGCCAGCAGCAAGGACAGGGGTAATTCACCCCTCCACTTT. The chain is built from TRBV7-3 and TRBJ1-6, with TRBD1 matching 9 bases. CDR1 and CDR2 (germline): SGHTA, FQGTGA. J was trimmed by 6 bases and V by 5 bases; bases with no gene match: 2. CDR3 length equals 14 residues.

Points on this clonotype: The DNA is left out, because the CDR3 cannot be placed on it with certainty; the CDR3 is given as TCRdb lists it. The chain recombines TRBV6-6 with TRBJ2-7; the table gives TRBD1 as D, unverified against the DNA. The CDR3 spans 15 residues, counting both ends. CDR1 and CDR2 from the germline V gene are MNHNY and SVGAGI (reference sequence). The CDR3 protein is CASSSSDRGVVEQYF.

This clonotype came up a few times. The genes are TRBV10-2 and TRBJ2-3, with 7 bases lining up with TRBD2. Germline CDR1 and CDR2: WSHSY and SAAADI. The CDR3 covers 15 residues. The V gene end was trimmed by 3 bases and the J gene end by 5 bases; junction bases not matched to a gene: 8. In nucleotides, the CDR3 is TGCGCCAGCAGTGAAGGGGCGGGAGCAATAGATACGCAGTATTTT. As protein: CASSEGAGAIDTQYF.

V and J are TRBV10-2 and TRBJ2-4, with D uncertain. The DNA end is more similar to TRBJ2-7, so the J call may be wrong. CDR1 and CDR2 (germline): WSHSY, SAAADI. CDR3 length equals 14 residues. The CDR3 DNA is TGCGCCAGCAGTGAGGCGGTCCGTCCCTACGAGCAGTACTTC. Translating it yields CASSEAVRPYEQYF.

Ten or more counts support this clonotype. The chain uses TRBV4-1 and TRBJ2-3, with 9 positions matching TRBD2. CDR3 length equals 13 residues. Per the germline V gene, CDR1 is MGHRA and CDR2 is YSYEKL. The J segment lost 6 bases and the V segment lost 3 bases, leaving 1 base of the junction unmatched. CDR3 DNA: TGCGCCAGCAGCCAGGGGACTAGCGATACGCAGTATTTT. It specifies CASSQGTSDTQYF.

The rearrangement uses TRBV20-1 and TRBJ1-1; 8 nucleotides match TRBD1. The V gene's germline CDR1 is DFQATT and CDR2 SNEGSKA (reference sequence). This CDR3 has 12 residues. The CDR3 reads CRAAGGVAEAFF. The CDR3 DNA reads TGCAGGGCCGCAGGGGGCGTCGCTGAAGCTTTCTTT.

This rearrangement joins TRBV2 to TRBJ2-3; 7 nucleotides agree with TRBD1. CDR1 is SNHLY, CDR2 FYNNEI, per germline. This CDR3 has 15 amino acids. J lost 0 bases, V lost 4 bases, and 4 bases had no gene match. The CDR3 reads CASSVGQPSTDTQYF. The CDR3 nucleotides are TGTGCCAGCAGTGTGGGACAGCCTAGCACAGATACGCAGTATTTT.

The chain links TRBV12-3 or TRBV12-4 to TRBJ2-7; the D is unclear. Trimming left V 3 bases short and J 5 bases short, with 8 bases between. This CDR3 has 12 amino acids. The CDR3 sequence: CASSFLSDEQYF. In nucleotides, the CDR3 is TGTGCCAGCAGTTTTCTAAGCGACGAGCAGTACTTC.

This clonotype was counted a single time. The chain employs TRBV10-3 and TRBJ1-2, with TRBD1 matching 8 bases. With 0 bases clipped from V and 6 bases from J, the junction kept 9 bases outside the gene matches. Germline lookup yields CDR1 ENHRY and CDR2 SYGVKD. The CDR3 extends over 16 amino acids. The CDR3 reads CAISESFQGAENGYTF. The CDR3 coding sequence is TGTGCCATCAGTGAGTCGTTCCAGGGGGCGGAAAATGGCTACACCTTC.

This sequence joins TRBV10-3 and TRBJ1-2; D gene uncertain. V was shortened by 7 bases and J by 8 bases, with 14 bases between the two germline ends. The CDR3 has 12 residues. The germline CDR1 and CDR2 sequences are ENHRY and SYGVKD. CDR3 nucleotide sequence: TGTGCCATCAATGGGCTTAATGGGGGCTACACCTTC. As protein: CAINGLNGGYTF.

The chain carries TRBV10-3 and TRBJ2-7; D unresolved. V lost 2 bases, J lost 3 bases, and 11 bases lay in between. The CDR3 covers 14 residues. The germline V gene encodes CDR1 ENHRY and CDR2 SYGVKD. The CDR3 nucleotides are TGTGCCATCAGTGAGGAGATATCCCTCTACGAGCAGTACTTC. It codes for CAISEEISLYEQYF.